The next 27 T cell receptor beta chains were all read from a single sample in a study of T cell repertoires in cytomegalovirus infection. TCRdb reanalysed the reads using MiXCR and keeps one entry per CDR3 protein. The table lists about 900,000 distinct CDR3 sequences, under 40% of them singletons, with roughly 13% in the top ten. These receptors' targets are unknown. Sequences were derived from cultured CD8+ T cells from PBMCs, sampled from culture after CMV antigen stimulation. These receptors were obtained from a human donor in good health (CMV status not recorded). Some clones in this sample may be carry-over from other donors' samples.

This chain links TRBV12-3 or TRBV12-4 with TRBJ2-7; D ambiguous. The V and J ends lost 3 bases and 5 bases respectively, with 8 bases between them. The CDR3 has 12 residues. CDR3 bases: TGTGCCAGCAGTTTTCTGACCCACGAGCAGTACTTC. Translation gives CASSFLTHEQYF.

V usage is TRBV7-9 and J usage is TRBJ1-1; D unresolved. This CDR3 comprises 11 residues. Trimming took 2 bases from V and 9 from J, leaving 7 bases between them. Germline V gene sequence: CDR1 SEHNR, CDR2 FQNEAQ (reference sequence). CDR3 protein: CASSLRAQAFF. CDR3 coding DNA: TGTGCCAGCAGCTTACGGGCGCAAGCTTTCTTT.

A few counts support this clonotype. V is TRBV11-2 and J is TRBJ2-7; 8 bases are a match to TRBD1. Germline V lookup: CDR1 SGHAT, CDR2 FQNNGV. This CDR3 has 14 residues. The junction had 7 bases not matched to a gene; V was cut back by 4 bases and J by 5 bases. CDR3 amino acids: CASSWDRRPDEQYV. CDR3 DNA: TGTGCCAGCAGCTGGGACAGGCGGCCCGACGAGCAGTACGTC.

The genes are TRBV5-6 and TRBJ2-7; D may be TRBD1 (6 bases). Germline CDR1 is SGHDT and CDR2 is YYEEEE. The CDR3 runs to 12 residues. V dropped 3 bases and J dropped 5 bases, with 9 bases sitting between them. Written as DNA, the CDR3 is TGTGCCAGCAGCTCCCGGACAGACGAGCAGTACGTC. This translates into CASSSRTDEQYV.

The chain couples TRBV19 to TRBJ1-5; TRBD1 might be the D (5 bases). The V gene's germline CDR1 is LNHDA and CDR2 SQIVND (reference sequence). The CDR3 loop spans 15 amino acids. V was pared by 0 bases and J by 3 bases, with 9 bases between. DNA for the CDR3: TGTGCCAGTAGTATAGATGGAGGGGTCAATCAGCCCCAGCATTTT. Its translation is CASSIDGGVNQPQHF.

The DNA of the CDR3 is TGTGCCAGCAGTGAAAGGTCTTTCGGGAACACTGAAGCTTTCTTT. This codes for CASSERSFGNTEAFF. This chain connects TRBV2 to TRBJ1-1, with D hard to call. Trimming removed 2 bases from V and 1 base from J, with 11 bases in between. This CDR3 is built from 15 residues. The germline V gene encodes CDR1 SNHLY and CDR2 FYNNEI.

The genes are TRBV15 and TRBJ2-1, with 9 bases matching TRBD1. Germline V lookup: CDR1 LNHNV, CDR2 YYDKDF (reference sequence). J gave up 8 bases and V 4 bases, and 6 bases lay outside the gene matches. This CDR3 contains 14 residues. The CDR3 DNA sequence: TGTGCCACCAGCACCCGGGACAGGGTTGATGAGCAGTTCTTC. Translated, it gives CATSTRDRVDEQFF.

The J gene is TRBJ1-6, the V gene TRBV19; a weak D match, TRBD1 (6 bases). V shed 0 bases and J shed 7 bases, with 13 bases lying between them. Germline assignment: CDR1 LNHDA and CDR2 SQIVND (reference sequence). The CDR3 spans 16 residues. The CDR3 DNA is TGTGCCAGTAGTATAGAACCGGCAGGGGCGAATTCACCCCTCCACTTT. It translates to CASSIEPAGANSPLHF.

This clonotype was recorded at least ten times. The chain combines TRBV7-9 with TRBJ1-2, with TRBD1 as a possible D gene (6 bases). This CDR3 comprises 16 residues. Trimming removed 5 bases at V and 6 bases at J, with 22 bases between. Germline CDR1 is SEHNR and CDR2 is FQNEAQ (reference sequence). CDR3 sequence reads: CASSDRDNHYTDGYTF. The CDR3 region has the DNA TGTGCCAGCAGCGATCGGGACAACCATTACACTGATGGCTACACCTTC.

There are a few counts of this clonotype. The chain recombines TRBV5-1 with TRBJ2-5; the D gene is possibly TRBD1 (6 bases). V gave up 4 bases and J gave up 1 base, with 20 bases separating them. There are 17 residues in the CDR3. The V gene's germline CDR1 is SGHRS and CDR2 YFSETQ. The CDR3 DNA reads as TGCGCCAGCAGCCTCGCGTCACAGGGAAGAGGCCAAGAGACCCAGTACTTC. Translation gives CASSLASQGRGQETQYF.

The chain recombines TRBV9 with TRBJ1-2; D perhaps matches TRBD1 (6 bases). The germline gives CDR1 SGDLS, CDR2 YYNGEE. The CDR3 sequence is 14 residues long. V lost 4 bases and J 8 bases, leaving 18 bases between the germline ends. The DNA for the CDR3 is TGTGCCAGCAGCACCCGGATAGGGGGGGTCGGCTACACCTTC. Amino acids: CASSTRIGGVGYTF.

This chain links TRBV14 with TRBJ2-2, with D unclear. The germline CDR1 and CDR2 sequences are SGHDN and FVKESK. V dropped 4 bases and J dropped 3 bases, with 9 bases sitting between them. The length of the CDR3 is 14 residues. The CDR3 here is CASSPFQDTGELFF. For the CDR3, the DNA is TGTGCCAGCAGCCCCTTTCAAGACACCGGGGAGCTGTTTTTT.

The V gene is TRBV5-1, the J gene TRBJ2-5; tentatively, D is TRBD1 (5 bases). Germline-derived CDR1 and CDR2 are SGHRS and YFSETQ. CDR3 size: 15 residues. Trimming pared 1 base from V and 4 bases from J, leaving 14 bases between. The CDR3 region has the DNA TGCGCCAGCAGCTTGTACCAGGGATCGTCAGAGACCCAGTACTTC. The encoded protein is CASSLYQGSSETQYF.

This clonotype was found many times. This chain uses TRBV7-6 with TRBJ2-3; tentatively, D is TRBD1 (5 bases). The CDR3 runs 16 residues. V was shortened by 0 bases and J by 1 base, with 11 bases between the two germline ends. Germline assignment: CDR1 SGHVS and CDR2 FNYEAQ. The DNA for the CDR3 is TGTGCCAGCAGCTTAGCCGACAGTCTCGGCACAGATACGCAGTATTTT. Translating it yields CASSLADSLGTDTQYF.

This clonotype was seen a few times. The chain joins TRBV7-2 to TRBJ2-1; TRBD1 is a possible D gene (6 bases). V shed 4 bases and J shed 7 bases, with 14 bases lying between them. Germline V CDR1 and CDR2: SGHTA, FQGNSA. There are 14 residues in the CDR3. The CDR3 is CASSSVVGTNEQFF. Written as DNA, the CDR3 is TGTGCCAGCAGCTCAGTTGTGGGGACAAATGAGCAGTTCTTC.

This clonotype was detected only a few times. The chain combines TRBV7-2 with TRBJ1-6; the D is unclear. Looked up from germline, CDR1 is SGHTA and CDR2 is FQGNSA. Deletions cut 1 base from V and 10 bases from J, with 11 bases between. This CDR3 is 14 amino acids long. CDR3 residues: CASSLESWNSPLHF. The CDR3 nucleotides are TGTGCCAGCAGCTTAGAGTCCTGGAACTCACCCCTCCACTTT.

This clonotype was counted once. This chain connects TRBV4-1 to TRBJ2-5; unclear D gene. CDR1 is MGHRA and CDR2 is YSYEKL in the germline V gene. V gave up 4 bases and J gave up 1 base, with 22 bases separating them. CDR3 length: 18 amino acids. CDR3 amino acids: CASSPLGSLRWFQETQYF. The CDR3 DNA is TGCGCCAGCAGCCCGCTCGGGTCCCTGCGGTGGTTCCAAGAGACCCAGTACTTC.

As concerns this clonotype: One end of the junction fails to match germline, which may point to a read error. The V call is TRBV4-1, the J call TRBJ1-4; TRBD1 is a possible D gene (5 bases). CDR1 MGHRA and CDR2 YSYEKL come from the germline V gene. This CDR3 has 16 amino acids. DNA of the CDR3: TGCGCCAGTAGCCGAGGACGGGGCGAAGCTAATGAAAAACTGTTTTTT. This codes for CASSRGRGEANEKLFF.

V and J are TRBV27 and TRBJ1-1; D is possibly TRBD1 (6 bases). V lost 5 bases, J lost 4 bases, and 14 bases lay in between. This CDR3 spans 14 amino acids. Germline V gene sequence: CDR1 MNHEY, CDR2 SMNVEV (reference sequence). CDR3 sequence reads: CASSQRGFVTEAFF. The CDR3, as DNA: TGTGCCAGCAGTCAAAGGGGGTTCGTCACTGAAGCTTTCTTT.

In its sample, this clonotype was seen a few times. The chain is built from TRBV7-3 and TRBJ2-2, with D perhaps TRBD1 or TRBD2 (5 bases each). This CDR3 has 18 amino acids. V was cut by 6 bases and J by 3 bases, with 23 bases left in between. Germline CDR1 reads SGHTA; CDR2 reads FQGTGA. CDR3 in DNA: TGTGCCAGCAGTCGGGCTTTCTCCGGGACCTTTGACACCGGGGAGCTGTTTTTT. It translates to CASSRAFSGTFDTGELFF.

Here the CDR3 reads CASTHPGQGATNEKLFF. In DNA form, the CDR3 reads TGTGCCAGCACCCACCCGGGACAGGGGGCAACTAATGAAAAACTGTTTTTT. This chain uses TRBV7-9 with TRBJ1-4, with TRBD1 identical over 11 bases. CDR1 SEHNR and CDR2 FQNEAQ come from the germline V gene (reference sequence). After removal of 7 bases from V and 0 bases from J, the junction contained 7 bases not matched to a gene. This CDR3 has 17 residues.

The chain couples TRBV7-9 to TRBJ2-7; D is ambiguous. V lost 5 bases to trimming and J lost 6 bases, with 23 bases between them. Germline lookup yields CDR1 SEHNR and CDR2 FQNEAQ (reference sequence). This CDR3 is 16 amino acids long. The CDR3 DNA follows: TGTGCCAGCAGCCCGGATGCCGGGCCCAGAAGTTCCGAGCAGTACTTC. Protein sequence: CASSPDAGPRSSEQYF. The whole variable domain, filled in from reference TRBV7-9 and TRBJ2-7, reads DTGVSQNPRHKITKRGQNVTFRCDPISEHNRLYWYRQTLGQGPEFLTYFQNEAQLEKSRLLSDRFSAERPKGSFSTLEIQRTEQGDSAMYLCASSPDAGPRSSEQYFGPGTRLTVT.

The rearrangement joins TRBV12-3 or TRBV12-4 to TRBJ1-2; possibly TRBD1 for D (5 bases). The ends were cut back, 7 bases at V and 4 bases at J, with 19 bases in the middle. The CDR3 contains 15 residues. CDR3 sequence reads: CASTSGLVNSYGYTF. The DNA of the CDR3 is TGTGCCAGCACCTCGGGACTAGTCAACTCCTATGGCTACACCTTC.

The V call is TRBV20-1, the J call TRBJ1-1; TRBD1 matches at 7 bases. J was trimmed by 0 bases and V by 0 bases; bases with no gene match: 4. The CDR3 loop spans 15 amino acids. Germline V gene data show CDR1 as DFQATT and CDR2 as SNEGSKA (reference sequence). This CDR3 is CSARDRGQLNTEAFF. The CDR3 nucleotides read TGCAGTGCTAGAGATAGGGGACAGTTGAACACTGAAGCTTTCTTT.

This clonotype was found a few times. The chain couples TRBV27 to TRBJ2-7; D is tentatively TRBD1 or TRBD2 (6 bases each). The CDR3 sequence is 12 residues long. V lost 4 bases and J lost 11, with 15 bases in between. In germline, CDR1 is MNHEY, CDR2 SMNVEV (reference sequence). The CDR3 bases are TGTGCCAGCAGTTCCTCCGGGGGCATTAAGTACTTC. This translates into CASSSSGGIKYF.

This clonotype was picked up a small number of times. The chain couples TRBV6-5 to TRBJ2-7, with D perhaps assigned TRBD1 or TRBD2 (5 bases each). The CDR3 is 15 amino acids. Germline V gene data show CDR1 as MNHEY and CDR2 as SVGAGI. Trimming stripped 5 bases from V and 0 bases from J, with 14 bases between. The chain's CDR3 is CASSPRGAPSYEQYV. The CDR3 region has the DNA TGTGCCAGCAGTCCCAGAGGGGCACCCTCCTACGAGCAGTACGTC.

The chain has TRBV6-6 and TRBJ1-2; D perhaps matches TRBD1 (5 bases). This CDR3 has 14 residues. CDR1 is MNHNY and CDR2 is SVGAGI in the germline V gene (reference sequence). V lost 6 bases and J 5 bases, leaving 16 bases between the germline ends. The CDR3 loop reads CASSGRGVWYGYTF. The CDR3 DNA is TGTGCCAGCAGCGGCCGGGGGGTTTGGTATGGCTACACCTTC.